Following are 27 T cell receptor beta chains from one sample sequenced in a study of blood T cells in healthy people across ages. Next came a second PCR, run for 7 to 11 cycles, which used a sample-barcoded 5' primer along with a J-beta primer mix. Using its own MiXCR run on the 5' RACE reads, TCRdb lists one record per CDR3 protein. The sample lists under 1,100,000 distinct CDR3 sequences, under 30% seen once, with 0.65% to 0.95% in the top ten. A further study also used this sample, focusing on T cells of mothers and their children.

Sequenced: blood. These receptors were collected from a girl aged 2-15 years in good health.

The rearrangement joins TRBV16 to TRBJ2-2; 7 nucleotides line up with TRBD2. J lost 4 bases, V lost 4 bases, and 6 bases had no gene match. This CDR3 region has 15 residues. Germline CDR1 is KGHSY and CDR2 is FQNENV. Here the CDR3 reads CASSPRDYPTGELFF. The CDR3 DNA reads TGTGCCAGCAGCCCACGGGACTACCCCACCGGGGAGCTGTTTTTT.

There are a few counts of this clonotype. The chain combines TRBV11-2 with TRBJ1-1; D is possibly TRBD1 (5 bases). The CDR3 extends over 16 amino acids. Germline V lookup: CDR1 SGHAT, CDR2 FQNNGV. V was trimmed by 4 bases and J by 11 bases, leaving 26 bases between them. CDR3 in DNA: TGTGCCAGCAGCTATCGAGGGACGACACCGGTCGGGTGGGCTTTCTTT. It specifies CASSYRGTTPVGWAFF. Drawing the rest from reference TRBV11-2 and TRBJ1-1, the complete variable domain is EAGVAQSPRYKIIEKRQSVAFWCNPISGHATLYWYQQILGQGPKLLIQFQNNGVVDDSQLPKDRFSAERLKGVDSTLKIQPAKLEDSAVYLCASSYRGTTPVGWAFFGQGTRLTVV.

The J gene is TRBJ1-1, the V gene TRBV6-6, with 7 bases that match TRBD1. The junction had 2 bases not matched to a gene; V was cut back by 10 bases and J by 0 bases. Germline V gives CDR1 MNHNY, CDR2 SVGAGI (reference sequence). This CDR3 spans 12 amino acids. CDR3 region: CAIQGVNTEAFF. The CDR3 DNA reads TGTGCCATCCAGGGGGTGAACACTGAAGCTTTCTTT.

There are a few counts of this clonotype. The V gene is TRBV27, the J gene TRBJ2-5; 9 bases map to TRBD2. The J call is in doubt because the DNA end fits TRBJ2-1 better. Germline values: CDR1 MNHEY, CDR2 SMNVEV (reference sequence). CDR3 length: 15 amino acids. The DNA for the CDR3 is TGTGCCAGCAGTTTATCAGCGGGAGGTTCCAATGAGCAGTTCTTC. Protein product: CASSLSAGGSNEQFF.

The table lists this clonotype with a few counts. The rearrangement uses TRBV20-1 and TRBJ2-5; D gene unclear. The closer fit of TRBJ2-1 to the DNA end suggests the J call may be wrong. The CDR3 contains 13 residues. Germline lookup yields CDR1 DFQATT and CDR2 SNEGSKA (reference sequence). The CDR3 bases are TGCAGTGCTAGAGGGCTGGTGTACAATGAGCAGTTCTTC. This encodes CSARGLVYNEQFF.

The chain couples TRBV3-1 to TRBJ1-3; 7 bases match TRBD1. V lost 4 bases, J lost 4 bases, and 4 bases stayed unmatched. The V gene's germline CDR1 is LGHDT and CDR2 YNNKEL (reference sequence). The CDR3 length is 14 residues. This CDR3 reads CASSPMDRGNTIYF. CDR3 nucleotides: TGTGCCAGCAGCCCGATGGACAGGGGAAACACCATATATTTT.

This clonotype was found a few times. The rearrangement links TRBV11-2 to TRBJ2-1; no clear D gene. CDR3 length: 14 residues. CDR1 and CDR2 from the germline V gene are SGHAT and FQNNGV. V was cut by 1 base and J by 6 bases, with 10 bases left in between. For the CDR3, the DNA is TGTGCCAGCAGCTTAGCCCTACGCGGCAATGAGCAGTTCTTC. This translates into CASSLALRGNEQFF.

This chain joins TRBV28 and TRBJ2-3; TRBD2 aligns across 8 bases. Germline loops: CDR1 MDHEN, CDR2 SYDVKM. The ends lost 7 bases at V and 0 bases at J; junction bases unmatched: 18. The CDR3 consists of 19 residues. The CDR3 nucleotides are TGTGCCAGCACCATTAGGGTCCCTACGGGAGGGGCTAGCACAGATACGCAGTATTTT. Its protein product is CASTIRVPTGGASTDTQYF. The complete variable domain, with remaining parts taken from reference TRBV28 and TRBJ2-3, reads DVKVTQSSRYLVKRTGEKVFLECVQDMDHENMFWYRQDPGLGLRLIYFSYDVKMKEKGDIPEGYSVSREKKERFSLILESASTNQTSMYLCASTIRVPTGGASTDTQYFGPGTRLTVL.

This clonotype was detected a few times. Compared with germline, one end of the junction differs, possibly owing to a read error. In nucleotides, the CDR3 is TGCAGTGCTAGAAGTTCCGTACACAATGCGCAGTTCTTC. It translates to CSARSSVHNAQFF. V gene TRBV20-1 combines with J gene TRBJ2-5; D is undetermined. The better agreement between TRBJ2-1 and the DNA end casts doubt on the J call. The CDR3 covers 13 residues. From germline, CDR1 is DFQATT and CDR2 SNEGSKA (reference sequence).

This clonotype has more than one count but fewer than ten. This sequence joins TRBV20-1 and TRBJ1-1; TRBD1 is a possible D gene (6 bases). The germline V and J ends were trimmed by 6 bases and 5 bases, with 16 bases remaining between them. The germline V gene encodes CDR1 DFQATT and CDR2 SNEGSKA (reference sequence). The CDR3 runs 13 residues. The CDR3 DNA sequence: TGCAGTGCCCCTGGGCAGGGGAGGACTGAAGCTTTCTTT. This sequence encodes CSAPGQGRTEAFF.

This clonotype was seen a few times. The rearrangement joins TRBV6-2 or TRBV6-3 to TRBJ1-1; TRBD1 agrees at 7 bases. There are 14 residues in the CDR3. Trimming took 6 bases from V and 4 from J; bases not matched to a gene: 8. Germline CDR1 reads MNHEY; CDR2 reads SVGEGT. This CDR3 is CASRPQGVITEAFF. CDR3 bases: TGTGCCAGCAGACCTCAGGGGGTGATCACTGAAGCTTTCTTT.

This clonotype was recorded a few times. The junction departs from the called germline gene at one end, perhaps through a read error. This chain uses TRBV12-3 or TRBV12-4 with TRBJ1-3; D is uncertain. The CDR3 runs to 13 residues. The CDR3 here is CASSLALDPALLF. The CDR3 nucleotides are TGTGCCAGCAGTTTAGCGCTCGACCCGGCCCTTCTTTTT.

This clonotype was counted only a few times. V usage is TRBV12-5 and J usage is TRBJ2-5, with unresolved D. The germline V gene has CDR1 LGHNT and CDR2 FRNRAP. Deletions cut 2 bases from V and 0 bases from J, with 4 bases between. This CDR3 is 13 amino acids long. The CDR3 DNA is TGTGCTAGTGGTTTGACAGACCAAGAGACCCAGTACTTC. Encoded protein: CASGLTDQETQYF.

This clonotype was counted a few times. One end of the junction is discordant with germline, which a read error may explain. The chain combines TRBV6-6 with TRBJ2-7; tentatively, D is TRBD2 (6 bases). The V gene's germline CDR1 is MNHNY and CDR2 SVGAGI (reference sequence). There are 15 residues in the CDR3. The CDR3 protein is CAGSYAGPARDEQYF. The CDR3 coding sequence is TGTGCCGGCAGTTACGCGGGGCCAGCCCGAGACGAGCAGTACTTC.

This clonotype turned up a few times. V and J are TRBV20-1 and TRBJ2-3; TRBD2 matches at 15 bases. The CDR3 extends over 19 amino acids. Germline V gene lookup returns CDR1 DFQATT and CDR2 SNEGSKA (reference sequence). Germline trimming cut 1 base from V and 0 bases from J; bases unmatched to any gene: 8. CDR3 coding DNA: TGCAGTGCTAGAGGGGGACTAGCGGGGGGTCCGACTAGCACAGATACGCAGTATTTT. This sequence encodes CSARGGLAGGPTSTDTQYF.

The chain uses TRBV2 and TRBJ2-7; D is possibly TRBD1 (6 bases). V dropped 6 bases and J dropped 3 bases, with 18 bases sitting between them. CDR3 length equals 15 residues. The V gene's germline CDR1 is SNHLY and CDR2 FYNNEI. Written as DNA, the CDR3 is TGTGCCAGCAGAGCGATTGAAGGACAGAACTACGAGCAGTACTTC. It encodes CASRAIEGQNYEQYF.

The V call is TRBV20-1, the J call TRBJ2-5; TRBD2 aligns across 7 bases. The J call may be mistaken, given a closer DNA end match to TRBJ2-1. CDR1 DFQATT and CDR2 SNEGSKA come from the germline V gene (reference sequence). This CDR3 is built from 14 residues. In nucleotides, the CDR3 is TGCAGTGCCCTCCAGCGGGGTGCAGACGATGAGCAGTTCTTC. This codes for CSALQRGADDEQFF.

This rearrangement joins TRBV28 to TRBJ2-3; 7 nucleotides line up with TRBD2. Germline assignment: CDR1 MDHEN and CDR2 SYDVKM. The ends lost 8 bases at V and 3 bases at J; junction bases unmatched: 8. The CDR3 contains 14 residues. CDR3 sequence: CASYAWGGTDTQYF. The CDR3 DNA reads TGTGCCAGCTACGCCTGGGGAGGGACAGATACGCAGTATTTT.

The CDR3 DNA sequence: TGTGCCAGCAGTTTGTGGGGTGAGGAGCAGTACTTC. This sequence encodes CASSLWGEEQYF. The chain has TRBV12-3 or TRBV12-4 and TRBJ2-5; D not resolved. V shed 3 bases and J shed 11 bases, with 13 bases lying between them. CDR3 length: 12 amino acids.

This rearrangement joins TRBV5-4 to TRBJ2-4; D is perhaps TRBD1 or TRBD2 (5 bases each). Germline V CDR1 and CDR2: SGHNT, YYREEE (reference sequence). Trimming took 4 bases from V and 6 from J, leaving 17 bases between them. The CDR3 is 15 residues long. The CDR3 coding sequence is TGTGCCAGCAGCAGCCGGGACGGAATATTAAACATTCAGTACTTC. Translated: CASSSRDGILNIQYF. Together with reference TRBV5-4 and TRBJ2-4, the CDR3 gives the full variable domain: ETGVTQSPTHLIKTRGQQVTLRCSSQSGHNTVSWYQQALGQGPQFIFQYYREEENGRGNFPPRFSGLQFPNYSSELNVNALELDDSALYLCASSSRDGILNIQYFGAGTRLSVL.

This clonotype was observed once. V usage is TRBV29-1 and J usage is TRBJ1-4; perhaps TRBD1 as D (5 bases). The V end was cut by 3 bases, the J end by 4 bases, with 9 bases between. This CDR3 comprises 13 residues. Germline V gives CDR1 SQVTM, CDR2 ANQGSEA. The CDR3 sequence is CSVEGRGNEKLFF. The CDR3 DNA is TGCAGCGTTGAGGGTAGGGGTAATGAAAAACTGTTTTTT.

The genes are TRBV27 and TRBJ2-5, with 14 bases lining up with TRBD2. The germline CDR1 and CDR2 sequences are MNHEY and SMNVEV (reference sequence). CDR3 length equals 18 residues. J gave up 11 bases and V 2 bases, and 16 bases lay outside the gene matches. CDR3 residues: CASSLPSLGTSGGMRQYF. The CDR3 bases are TGTGCCAGCAGTTTACCCTCCCTCGGGACTAGCGGGGGTATGCGGCAGTACTTC.

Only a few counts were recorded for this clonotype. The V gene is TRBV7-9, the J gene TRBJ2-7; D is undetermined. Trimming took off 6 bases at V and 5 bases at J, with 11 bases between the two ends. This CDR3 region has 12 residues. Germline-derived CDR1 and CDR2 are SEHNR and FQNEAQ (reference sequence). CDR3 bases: TGTGCCAGCAGATCGGAAGAAGACGAGCAGTACTTC. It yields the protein CASRSEEDEQYF.

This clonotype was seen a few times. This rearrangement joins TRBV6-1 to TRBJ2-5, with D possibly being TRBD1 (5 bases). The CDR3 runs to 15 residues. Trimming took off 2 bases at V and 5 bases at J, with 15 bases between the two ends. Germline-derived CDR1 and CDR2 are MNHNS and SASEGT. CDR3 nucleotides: TGTGCCAGCAGTGAAAGACGACAGTCCTGGGAGACCCAGTACTTC. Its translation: CASSERRQSWETQYF.

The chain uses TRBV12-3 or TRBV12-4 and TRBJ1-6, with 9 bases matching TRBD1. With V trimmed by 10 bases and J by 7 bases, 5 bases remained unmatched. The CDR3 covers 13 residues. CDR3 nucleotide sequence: TGTGCCATCGCTGGACAGGGGAATTCACCCCTCCACTTT. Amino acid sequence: CAIAGQGNSPLHF.

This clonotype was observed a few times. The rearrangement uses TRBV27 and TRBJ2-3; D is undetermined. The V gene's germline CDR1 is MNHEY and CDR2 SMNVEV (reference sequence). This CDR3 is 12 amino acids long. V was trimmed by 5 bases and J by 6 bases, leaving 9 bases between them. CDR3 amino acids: CASSQRLDTQYF. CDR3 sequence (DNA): TGTGCCAGCAGTCAACGACTTGATACGCAGTATTTT.

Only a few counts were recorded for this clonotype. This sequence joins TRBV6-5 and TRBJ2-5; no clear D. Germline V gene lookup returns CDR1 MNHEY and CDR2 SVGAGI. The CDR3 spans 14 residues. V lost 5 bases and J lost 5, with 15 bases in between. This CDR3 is CASSHSAPGETQYF. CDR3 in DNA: TGTGCCAGCAGTCACAGCGCACCCGGGGAGACCCAGTACTTC.